Here is one T cell receptor (beta chain) with its context. Its antigen is not known. The data belong to a study of somatic mutations in cytotoxic T cells in rheumatoid arthritis. Study-wide findings and caveats: Some patients, 8 of 65, had a largest CD8+ clone that exceeded 20% of CD8+ cells. Slight TRBV07 underrepresentation in rheumatoid arthritis patients went unadjusted for multiple comparisons. With advancing age, CD8+ clonality climbed in rheumatoid arthritis patients but did not rise in healthy controls.

The method was immunoSEQ multiplex PCR; TCRdb's version includes in-frame clones alone and lacks a portion of them. This table holds roughly 7,800 clones, about 71% found once. Once isolated by positive magnetic bead selection, the CD4+ and CD8+ cells had their purity checked by flow cytometry. CDR3 length: 17 amino acids. The TCR comes from a woman aged 50 to 65 in good health. Material for sequencing was CD8+ T cells sorted from blood. The J gene is TRBJ2-1, the V gene TRBV21-1; the table gives TRBD2 as D, unverified against the DNA. TRBV21-1 is a pseudogene segment. DNA for the CDR3: TGTGCCAGCAGCAAAGTCCCGGAGACTAGCGGGGGCAATGAGCAGTTCTTC. Translated, it gives CASSKVPETSGGNEQFF.